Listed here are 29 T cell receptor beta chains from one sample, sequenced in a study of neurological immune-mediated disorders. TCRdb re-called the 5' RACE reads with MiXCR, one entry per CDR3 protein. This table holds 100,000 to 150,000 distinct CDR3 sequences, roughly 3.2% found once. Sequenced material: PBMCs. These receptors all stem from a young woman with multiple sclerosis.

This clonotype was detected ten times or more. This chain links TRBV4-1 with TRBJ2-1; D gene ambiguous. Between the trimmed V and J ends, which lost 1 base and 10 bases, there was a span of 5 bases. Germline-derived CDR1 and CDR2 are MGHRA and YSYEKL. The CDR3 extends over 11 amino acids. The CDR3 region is CASSQGIEQFF. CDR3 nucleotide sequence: TGCGCCAGCAGCCAAGGGATCGAGCAGTTCTTC.

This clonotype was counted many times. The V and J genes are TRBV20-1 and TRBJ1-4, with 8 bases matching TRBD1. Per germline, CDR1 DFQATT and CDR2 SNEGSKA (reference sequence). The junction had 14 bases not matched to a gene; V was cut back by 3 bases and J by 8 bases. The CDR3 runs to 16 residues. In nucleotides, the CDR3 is TGCAGTGCTAGGGGCCCCGGACAGGGCCAAGGAGAAAAACTGTTTTTT. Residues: CSARGPGQGQGEKLFF.

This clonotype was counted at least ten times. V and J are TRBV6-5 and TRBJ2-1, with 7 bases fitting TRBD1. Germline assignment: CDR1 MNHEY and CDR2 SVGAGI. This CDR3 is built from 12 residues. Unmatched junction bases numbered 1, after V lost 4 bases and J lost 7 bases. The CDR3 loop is CASSSTGNEQFF. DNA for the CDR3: TGTGCCAGCAGTTCGACAGGGAATGAGCAGTTCTTC.

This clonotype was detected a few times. The CDR3 nucleotides are TGCAGTGCGCCGACGGTGGCAGGCTACACCTTC. Protein: CSAPTVAGYTF. V is TRBV20-1 and J is TRBJ1-2; the D is unclear. Germline CDR1 is DFQATT and CDR2 is SNEGSKA (reference sequence). The length of the CDR3 is 11 residues. V dropped 6 bases and J dropped 8 bases, with 13 bases sitting between them.

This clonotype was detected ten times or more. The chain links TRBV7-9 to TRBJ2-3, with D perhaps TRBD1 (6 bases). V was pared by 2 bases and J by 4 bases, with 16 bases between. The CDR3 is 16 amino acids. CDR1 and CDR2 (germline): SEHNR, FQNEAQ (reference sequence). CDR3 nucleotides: TGTGCCAGCAGCTTATTTACAGGGACAATTGCAGATACGCAGTATTTT. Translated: CASSLFTGTIADTQYF. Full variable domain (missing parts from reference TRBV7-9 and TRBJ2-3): DTGVSQNPRHKITKRGQNVTFRCDPISEHNRLYWYRQTLGQGPEFLTYFQNEAQLEKSRLLSDRFSAERPKGSFSTLEIQRTEQGDSAMYLCASSLFTGTIADTQYFGPGTRLTVL.

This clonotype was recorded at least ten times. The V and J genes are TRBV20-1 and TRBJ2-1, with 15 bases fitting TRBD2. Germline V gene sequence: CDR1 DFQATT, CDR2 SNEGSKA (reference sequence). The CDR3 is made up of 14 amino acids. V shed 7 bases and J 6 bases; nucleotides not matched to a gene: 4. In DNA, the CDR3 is TGCAGTGTTTGGGGACTAGCGGGAGGCAATGAGCAGTTCTTC. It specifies CSVWGLAGGNEQFF.

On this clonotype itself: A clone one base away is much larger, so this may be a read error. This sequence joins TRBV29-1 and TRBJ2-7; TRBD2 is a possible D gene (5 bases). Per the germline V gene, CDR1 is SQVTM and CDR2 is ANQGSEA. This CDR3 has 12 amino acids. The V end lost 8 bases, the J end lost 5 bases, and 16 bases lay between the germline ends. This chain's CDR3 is CSFAKPGDEQYF. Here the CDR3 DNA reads TGCAGCTTCGCCAAACCCGGGGACGAGCAGTACTTC.

CDR3 coding DNA: TGTGCCAGCATTTTCGGCCTTAGCGGGTGTGCAGATACGCAGTATTTT. Translated: CASIFGLSGCADTQYF. The chain uses TRBV12-3 or TRBV12-4 and TRBJ2-3; 7 nucleotides agree with TRBD2. V trimming: 7 bases; J trimming: 4 bases; junction bases outside the gene matches: 14. The CDR3 is made up of 16 amino acids.

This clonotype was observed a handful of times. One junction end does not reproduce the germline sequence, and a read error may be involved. Here the CDR3 DNA reads TGTGCCAGCAGTTACCGGGGGGGGTCGAAGACCCAGAATTTT. It codes for CASSYRGGSKTQNF. The V and J genes are TRBV6-6 and TRBJ1-5; D perhaps matches TRBD1 (5 bases). The CDR3 totals 14 residues. Germline loops: CDR1 MNHNY, CDR2 SVGAGI (reference sequence).

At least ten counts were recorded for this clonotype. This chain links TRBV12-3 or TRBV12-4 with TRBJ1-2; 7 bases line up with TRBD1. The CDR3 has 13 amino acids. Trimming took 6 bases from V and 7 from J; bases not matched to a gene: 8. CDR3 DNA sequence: TGTGCCAGCAGAACGGGACAGACGGGTGGCTACACCTTC. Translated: CASRTGQTGGYTF.

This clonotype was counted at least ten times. The CDR3 here is CASSGTSGYGYTF. CDR3 bases: TGCGCCAGTTCAGGGACTTCGGGCTATGGCTACACCTTC. The V gene is TRBV5-1, the J gene TRBJ1-2; TRBD1 might be the D (5 bases). This CDR3 is built from 13 residues. Trimming left V 8 bases short and J 4 bases short, with 15 bases between. CDR1 and CDR2 from the germline V gene are SGHRS and YFSETQ.

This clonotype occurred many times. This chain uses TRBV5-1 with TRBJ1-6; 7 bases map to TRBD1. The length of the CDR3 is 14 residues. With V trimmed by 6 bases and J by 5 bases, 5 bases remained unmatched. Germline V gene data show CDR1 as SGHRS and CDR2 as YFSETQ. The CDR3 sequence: CASTRGQNNSPLHF. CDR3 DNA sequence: TGCGCCAGCACCAGGGGACAGAATAATTCACCCCTCCACTTT.

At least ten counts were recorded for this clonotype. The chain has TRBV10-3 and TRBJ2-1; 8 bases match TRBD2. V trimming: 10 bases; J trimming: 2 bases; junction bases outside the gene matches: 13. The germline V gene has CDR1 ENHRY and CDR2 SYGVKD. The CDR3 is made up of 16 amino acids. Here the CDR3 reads CATTSKSGGTYNEQFF. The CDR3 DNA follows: TGTGCCACTACCTCAAAGAGCGGGGGAACCTACAATGAGCAGTTCTTC.

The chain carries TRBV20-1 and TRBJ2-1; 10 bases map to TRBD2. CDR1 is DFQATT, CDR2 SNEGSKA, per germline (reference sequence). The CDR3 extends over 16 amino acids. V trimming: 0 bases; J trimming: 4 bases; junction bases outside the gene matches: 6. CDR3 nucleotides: TGCAGTGCTAGAGATCTAGCGGGGGTGACATACAATGAGCAGTTCTTC. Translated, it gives CSARDLAGVTYNEQFF.

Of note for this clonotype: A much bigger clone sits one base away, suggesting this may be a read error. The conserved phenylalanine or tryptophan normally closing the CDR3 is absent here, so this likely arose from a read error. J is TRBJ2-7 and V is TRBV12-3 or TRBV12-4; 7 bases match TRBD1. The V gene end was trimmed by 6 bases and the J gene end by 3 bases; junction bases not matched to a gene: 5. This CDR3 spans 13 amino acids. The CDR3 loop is CASSSDRDYEQYI. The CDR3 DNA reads TGTGCCAGCAGCTCAGACAGGGACTACGAGCAGTACATC.

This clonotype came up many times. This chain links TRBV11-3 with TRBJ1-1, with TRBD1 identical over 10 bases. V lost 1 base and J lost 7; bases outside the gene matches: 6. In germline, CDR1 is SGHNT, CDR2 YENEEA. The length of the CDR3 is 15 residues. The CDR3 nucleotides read TGTGCCAGCAGCTTAGGTACGGGACAGGGGAATGAAGCTTTCTTT. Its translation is CASSLGTGQGNEAFF.

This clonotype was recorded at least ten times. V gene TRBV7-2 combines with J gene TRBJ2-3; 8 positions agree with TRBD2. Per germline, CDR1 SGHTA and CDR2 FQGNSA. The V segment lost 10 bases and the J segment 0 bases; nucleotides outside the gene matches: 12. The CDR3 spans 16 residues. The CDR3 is CATPGGVSSSTDTQYF. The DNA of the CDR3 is TGTGCCACCCCCGGGGGGGTCTCCTCTAGCACAGATACGCAGTATTTT.

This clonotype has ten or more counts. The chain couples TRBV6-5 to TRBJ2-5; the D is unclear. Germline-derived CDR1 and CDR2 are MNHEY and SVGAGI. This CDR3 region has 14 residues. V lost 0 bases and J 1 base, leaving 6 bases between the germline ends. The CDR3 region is CASSYSSIQETQYF. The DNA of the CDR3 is TGTGCCAGCAGTTACTCCTCAATCCAAGAGACCCAGTACTTC.

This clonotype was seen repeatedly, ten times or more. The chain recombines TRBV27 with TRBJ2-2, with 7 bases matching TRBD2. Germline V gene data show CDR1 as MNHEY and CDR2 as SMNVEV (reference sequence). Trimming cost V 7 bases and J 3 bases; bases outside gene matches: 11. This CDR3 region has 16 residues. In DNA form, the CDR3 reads TGTGCCAGCACCTCTTCGGGGAGGGCGGACACCGGGGAGCTGTTTTTT. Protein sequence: CASTSSGRADTGELFF.

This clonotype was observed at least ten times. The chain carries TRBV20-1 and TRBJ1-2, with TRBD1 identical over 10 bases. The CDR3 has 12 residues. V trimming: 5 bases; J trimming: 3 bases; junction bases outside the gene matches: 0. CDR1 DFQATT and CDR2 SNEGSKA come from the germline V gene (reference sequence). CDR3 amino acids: CSAGQGDYGYTF. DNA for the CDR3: TGCAGTGCTGGACAGGGGGACTATGGCTACACCTTC.

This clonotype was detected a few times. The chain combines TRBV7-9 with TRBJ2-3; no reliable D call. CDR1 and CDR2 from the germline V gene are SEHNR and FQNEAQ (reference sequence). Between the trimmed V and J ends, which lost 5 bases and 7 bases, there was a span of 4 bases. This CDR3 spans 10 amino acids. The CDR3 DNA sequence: TGTGCCAGCAGCCGGAATACGCAGTATTTT. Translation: CASSRNTQYF.

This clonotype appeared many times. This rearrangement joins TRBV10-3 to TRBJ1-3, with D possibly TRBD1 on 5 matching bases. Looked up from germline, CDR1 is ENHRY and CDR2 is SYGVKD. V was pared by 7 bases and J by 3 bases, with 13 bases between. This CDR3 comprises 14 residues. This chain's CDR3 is CAITPGSGGNTIYF. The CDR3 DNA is TGTGCCATCACCCCAGGGTCCGGTGGAAACACCATATATTTT.

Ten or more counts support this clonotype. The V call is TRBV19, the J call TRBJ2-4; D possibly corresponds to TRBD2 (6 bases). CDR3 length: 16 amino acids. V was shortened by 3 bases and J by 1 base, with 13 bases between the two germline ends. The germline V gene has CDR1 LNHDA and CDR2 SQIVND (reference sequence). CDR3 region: CASSMRGGWAKNIQYF. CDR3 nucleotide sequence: TGTGCCAGTAGTATGCGGGGAGGATGGGCCAAAAACATTCAGTACTTC.

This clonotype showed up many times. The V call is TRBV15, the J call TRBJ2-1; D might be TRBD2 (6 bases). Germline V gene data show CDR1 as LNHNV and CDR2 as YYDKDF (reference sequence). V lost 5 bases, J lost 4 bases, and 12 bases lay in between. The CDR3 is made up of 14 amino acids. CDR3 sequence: CATSWGLVYNEQFF. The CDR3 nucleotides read TGTGCCACCAGCTGGGGACTTGTTTACAATGAGCAGTTCTTC.

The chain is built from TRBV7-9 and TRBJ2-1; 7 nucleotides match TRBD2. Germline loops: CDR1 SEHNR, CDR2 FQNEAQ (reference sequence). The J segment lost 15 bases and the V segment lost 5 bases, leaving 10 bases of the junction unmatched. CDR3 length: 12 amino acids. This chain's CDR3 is CASSREARRGFF. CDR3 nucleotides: TGTGCCAGCAGCCGGGAGGCACGGCGGGGGTTCTTC.

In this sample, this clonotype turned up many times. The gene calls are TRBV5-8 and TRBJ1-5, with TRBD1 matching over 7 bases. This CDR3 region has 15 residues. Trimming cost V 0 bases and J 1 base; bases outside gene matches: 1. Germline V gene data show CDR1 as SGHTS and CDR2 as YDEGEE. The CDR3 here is CASSLEGASNQPQHF. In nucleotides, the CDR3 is TGTGCCAGCAGCTTGGAGGGGGCCAGCAATCAGCCCCAGCATTTT.

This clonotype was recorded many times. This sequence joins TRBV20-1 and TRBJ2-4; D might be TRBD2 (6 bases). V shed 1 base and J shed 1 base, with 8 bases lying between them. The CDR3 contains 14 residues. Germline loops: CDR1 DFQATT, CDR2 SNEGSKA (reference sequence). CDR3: CSARGGVAKNIQYF. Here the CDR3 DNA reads TGCAGTGCTAGAGGGGGGGTGGCCAAAAACATTCAGTACTTC.

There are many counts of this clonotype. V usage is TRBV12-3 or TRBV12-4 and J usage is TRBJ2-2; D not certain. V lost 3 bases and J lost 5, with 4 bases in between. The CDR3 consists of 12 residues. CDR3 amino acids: CASSFLTGELFF. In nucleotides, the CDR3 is TGTGCCAGCAGTTTCCTGACCGGGGAGCTGTTTTTT.

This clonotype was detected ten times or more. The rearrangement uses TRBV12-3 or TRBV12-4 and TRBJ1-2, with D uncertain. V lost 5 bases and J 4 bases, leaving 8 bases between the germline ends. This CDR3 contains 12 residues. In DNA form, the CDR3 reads TGTGCCAGCAGTCAAAACCCCTATGGCTACACCTTC. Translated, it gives CASSQNPYGYTF.